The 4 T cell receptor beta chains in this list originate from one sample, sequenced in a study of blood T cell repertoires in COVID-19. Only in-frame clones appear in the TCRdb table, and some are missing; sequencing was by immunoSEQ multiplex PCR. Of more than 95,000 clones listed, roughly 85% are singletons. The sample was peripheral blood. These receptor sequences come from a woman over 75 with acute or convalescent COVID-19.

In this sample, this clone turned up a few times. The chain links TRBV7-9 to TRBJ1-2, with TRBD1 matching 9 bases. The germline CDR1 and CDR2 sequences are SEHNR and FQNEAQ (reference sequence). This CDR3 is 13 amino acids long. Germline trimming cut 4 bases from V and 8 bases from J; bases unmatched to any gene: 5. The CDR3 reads CASSSRDREGYTF. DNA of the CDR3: TGTGCCAGCAGCTCCCGGGACAGGGAAGGCTACACCTTC.

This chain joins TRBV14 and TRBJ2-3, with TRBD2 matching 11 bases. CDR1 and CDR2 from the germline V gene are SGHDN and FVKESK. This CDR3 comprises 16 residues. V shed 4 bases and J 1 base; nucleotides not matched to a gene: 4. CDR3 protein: CASSPRLAGRTDTQYF. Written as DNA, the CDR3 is TGTGCCAGCAGCCCCAGACTAGCGGGACGCACAGATACGCAGTATTTT.

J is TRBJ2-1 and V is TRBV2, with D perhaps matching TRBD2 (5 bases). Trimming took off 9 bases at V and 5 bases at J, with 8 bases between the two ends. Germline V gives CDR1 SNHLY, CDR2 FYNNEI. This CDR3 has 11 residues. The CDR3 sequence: CASEGHNEQFF. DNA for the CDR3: TGTGCCAGTGAGGGTCACAATGAGCAGTTCTTC.

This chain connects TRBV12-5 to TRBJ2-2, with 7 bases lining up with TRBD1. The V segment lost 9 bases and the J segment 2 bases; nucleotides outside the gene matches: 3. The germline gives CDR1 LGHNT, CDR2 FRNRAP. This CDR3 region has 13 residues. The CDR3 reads CASRDRNTGELFF. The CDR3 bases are TGTGCTAGCCGGGACAGAAACACCGGGGAGCTGTTTTTT. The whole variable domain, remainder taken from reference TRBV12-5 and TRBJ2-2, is DARVTQTPRHKVTEMGQEVTMRCQPILGHNTVFWYRQTMMQGLELLAYFRNRAPLDDSGMPKDRFSAEMPDATLATLKIQPSEPRDSAVYFCASRDRNTGELFFGEGSRLTVL.